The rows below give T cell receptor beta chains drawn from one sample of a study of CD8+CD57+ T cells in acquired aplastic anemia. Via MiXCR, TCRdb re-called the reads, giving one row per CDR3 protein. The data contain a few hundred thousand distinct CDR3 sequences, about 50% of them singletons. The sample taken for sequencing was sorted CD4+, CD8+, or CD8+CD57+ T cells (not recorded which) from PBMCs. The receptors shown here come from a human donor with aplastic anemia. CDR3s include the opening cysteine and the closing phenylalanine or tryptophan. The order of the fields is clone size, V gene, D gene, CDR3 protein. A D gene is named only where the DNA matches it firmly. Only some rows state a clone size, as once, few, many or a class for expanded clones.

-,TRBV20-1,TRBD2,CSARPQRGLYNEQYF
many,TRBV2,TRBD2,CASSERTSFYEQYF
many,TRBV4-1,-,CASSPRDAGRTNEKLFF
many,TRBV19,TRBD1,CASSARRDSSYEQYF
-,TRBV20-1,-,CSASPRGSHTIYF
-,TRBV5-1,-,CASSLDREWNTQYF
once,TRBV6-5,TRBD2,CASGTISYEQYF
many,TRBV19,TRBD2,CASSIDGVTSGGVREQFF
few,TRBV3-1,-,CASSQVGEGGRGELFF
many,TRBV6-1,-,CASRRNNEQFF
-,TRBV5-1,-,CASSLVAGTTEAFF
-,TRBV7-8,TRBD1,CASSPLGQGYNEQFF
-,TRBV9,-,CASSAGPMNTEAFF
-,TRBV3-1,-,CASSHTDPGPYGYTF
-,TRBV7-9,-,CASSPTEDAYEQYF
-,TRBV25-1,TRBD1,CASSERQGNSPLHF
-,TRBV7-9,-,CASSFGRAYGYTF
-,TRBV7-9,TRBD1,CASSESGTGGNTKAFF
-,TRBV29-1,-,CSVEADYGYTF
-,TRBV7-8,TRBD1,CASSLGDRGPYEQYF
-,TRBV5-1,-,CASSRPQQNLMNTEAFF
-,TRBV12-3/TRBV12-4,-,CASSQGSRTGEQYF
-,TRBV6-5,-,CASSSGAVNTGELFF
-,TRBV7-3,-,CASSLALDSGNTIYF
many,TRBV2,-,CASRGQMNTEAFF
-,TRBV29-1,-,CSVGTRGRGTDTQYF
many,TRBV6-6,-,CASQTGGDYSNQPQHF